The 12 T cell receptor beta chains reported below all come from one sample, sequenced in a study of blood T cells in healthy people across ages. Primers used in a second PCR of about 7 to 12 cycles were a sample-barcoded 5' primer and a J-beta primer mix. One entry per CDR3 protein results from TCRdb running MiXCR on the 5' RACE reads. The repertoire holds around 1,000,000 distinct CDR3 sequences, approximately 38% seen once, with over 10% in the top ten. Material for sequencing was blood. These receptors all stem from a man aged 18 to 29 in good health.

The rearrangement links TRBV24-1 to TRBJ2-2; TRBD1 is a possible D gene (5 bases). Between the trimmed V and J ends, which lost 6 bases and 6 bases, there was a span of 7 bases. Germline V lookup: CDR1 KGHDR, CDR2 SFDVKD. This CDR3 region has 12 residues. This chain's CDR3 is CATSSGPGELFF. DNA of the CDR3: TGTGCCACCAGTTCAGGGCCCGGGGAGCTGTTTTTT.

In DNA, the CDR3 is TGTGCCAGCAGTCTGGACAGGGCTGTCCAAAACATTCAGTACTTC. Amino acids: CASSLDRAVQNIQYF. The V call is TRBV28, the J call TRBJ2-4, with TRBD1 matching 8 bases. This CDR3 is 15 amino acids long. J was trimmed by 5 bases and V by 5 bases; bases with no gene match: 8. Germline V gene sequence: CDR1 MDHEN, CDR2 SYDVKM.

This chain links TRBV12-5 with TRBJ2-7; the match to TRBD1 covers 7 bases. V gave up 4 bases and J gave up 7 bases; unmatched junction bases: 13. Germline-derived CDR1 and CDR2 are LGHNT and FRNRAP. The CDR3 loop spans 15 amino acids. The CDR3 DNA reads TGTGCTAGTGGTTCGACAGGGCTCTCCTACAATGAGCAGTACTTC. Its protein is CASGSTGLSYNEQYF.

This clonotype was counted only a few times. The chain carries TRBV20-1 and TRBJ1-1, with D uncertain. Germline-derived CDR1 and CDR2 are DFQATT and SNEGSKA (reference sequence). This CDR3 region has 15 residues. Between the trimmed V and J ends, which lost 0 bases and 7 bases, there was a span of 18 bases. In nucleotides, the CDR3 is TGCAGTGCTAGAGATCGCGAGGCCACGAGAAATGAAGCTTTCTTT. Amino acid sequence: CSARDREATRNEAFF.

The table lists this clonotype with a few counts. CDR3 DNA: TGTGCCAGCAGCCCAAAGGACAGGGGGCTTTACGAGCAGTACTTC. Protein product: CASSPKDRGLYEQYF. The chain recombines TRBV5-4 with TRBJ2-7; 11 bases are shared with TRBD1. The V and J ends lost 4 bases and 4 bases, in that order; junction bases with no gene match: 7. The length of the CDR3 is 15 residues. The germline V gene has CDR1 SGHNT and CDR2 YYREEE (reference sequence).

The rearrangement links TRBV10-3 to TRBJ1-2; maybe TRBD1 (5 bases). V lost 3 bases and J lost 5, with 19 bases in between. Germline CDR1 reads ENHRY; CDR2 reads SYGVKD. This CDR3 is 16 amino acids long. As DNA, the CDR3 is TGTGCCATCAGTGAAGGGGAGTTTTCTCAGAGATATGGCTACACCTTC. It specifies CAISEGEFSQRYGYTF.

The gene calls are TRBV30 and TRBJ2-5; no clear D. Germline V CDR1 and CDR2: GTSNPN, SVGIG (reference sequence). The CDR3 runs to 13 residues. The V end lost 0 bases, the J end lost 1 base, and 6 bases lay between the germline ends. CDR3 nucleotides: TGTGCCTGGAGTGTAGCAGCCCAAGAGACCCAGTACTTC. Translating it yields CAWSVAAQETQYF. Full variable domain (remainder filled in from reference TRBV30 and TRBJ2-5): SQTIHQWPATLVQPVGSPLSLECTVEGTSNPNLYWYRQAAGRGLQLLFYSVGIGQISSEVPQNLSASRPQDRQFILSSKKLLLSDSGFYLCAWSVAAQETQYFGPGTRLLVL.

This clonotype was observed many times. The CDR3, as DNA: TGCAGTGCATGGGACGGATACAACTATGGCTACACCTTC. The encoded protein is CSAWDGYNYGYTF. The V call is TRBV20-1, the J call TRBJ1-2; TRBD1 is a possible D gene (5 bases). V shed 6 bases and J shed 2 bases, with 13 bases lying between them. This CDR3 has 13 residues. Germline CDR1 reads DFQATT; CDR2 reads SNEGSKA (reference sequence).

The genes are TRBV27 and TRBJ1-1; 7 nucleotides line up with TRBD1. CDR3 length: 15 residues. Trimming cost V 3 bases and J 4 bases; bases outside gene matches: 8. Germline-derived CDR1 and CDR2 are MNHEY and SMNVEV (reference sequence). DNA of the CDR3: TGTGCCAGCAGTTTTTCAGGGGGGTTGAGCACTGAAGCTTTCTTT. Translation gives CASSFSGGLSTEAFF.

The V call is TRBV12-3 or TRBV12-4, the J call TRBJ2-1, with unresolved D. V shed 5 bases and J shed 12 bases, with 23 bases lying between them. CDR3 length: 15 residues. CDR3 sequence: CASSLSSLGQNVQFF. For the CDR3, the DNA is TGTGCCAGCAGTCTTTCAAGTCTGGGTCAGAACGTGCAGTTCTTC.

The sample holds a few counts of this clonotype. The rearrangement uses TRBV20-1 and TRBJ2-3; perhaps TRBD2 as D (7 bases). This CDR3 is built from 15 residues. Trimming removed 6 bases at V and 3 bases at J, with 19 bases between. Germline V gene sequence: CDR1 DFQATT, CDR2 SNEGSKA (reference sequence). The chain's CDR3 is CSAISPRGPTDTQYF. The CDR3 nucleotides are TGCAGTGCCATTAGCCCGCGGGGGCCAACAGATACGCAGTATTTT.

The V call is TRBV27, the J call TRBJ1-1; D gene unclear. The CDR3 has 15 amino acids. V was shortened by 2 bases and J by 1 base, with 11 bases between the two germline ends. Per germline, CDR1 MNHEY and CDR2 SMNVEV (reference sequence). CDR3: CASSLDWTSNTEAFF. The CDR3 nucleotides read TGTGCCAGCAGTTTAGATTGGACTTCGAACACTGAAGCTTTCTTT.